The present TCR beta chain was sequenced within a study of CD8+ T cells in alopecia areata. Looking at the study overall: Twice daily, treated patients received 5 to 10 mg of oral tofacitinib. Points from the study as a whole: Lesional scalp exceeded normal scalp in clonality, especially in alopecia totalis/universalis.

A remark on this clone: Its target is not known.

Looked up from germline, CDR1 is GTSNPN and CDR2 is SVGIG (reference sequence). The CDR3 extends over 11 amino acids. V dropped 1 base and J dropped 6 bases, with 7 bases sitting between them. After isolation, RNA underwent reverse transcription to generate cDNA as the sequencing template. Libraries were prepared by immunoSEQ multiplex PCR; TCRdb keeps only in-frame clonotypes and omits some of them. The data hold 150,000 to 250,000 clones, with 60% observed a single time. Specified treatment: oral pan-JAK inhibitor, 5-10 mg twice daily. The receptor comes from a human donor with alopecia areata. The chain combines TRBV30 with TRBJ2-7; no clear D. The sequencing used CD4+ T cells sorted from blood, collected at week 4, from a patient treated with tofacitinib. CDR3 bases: TGTGCCTGGAGTGCAAGGACCGAGCAGTACTTC. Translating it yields CAWSARTEQYF.